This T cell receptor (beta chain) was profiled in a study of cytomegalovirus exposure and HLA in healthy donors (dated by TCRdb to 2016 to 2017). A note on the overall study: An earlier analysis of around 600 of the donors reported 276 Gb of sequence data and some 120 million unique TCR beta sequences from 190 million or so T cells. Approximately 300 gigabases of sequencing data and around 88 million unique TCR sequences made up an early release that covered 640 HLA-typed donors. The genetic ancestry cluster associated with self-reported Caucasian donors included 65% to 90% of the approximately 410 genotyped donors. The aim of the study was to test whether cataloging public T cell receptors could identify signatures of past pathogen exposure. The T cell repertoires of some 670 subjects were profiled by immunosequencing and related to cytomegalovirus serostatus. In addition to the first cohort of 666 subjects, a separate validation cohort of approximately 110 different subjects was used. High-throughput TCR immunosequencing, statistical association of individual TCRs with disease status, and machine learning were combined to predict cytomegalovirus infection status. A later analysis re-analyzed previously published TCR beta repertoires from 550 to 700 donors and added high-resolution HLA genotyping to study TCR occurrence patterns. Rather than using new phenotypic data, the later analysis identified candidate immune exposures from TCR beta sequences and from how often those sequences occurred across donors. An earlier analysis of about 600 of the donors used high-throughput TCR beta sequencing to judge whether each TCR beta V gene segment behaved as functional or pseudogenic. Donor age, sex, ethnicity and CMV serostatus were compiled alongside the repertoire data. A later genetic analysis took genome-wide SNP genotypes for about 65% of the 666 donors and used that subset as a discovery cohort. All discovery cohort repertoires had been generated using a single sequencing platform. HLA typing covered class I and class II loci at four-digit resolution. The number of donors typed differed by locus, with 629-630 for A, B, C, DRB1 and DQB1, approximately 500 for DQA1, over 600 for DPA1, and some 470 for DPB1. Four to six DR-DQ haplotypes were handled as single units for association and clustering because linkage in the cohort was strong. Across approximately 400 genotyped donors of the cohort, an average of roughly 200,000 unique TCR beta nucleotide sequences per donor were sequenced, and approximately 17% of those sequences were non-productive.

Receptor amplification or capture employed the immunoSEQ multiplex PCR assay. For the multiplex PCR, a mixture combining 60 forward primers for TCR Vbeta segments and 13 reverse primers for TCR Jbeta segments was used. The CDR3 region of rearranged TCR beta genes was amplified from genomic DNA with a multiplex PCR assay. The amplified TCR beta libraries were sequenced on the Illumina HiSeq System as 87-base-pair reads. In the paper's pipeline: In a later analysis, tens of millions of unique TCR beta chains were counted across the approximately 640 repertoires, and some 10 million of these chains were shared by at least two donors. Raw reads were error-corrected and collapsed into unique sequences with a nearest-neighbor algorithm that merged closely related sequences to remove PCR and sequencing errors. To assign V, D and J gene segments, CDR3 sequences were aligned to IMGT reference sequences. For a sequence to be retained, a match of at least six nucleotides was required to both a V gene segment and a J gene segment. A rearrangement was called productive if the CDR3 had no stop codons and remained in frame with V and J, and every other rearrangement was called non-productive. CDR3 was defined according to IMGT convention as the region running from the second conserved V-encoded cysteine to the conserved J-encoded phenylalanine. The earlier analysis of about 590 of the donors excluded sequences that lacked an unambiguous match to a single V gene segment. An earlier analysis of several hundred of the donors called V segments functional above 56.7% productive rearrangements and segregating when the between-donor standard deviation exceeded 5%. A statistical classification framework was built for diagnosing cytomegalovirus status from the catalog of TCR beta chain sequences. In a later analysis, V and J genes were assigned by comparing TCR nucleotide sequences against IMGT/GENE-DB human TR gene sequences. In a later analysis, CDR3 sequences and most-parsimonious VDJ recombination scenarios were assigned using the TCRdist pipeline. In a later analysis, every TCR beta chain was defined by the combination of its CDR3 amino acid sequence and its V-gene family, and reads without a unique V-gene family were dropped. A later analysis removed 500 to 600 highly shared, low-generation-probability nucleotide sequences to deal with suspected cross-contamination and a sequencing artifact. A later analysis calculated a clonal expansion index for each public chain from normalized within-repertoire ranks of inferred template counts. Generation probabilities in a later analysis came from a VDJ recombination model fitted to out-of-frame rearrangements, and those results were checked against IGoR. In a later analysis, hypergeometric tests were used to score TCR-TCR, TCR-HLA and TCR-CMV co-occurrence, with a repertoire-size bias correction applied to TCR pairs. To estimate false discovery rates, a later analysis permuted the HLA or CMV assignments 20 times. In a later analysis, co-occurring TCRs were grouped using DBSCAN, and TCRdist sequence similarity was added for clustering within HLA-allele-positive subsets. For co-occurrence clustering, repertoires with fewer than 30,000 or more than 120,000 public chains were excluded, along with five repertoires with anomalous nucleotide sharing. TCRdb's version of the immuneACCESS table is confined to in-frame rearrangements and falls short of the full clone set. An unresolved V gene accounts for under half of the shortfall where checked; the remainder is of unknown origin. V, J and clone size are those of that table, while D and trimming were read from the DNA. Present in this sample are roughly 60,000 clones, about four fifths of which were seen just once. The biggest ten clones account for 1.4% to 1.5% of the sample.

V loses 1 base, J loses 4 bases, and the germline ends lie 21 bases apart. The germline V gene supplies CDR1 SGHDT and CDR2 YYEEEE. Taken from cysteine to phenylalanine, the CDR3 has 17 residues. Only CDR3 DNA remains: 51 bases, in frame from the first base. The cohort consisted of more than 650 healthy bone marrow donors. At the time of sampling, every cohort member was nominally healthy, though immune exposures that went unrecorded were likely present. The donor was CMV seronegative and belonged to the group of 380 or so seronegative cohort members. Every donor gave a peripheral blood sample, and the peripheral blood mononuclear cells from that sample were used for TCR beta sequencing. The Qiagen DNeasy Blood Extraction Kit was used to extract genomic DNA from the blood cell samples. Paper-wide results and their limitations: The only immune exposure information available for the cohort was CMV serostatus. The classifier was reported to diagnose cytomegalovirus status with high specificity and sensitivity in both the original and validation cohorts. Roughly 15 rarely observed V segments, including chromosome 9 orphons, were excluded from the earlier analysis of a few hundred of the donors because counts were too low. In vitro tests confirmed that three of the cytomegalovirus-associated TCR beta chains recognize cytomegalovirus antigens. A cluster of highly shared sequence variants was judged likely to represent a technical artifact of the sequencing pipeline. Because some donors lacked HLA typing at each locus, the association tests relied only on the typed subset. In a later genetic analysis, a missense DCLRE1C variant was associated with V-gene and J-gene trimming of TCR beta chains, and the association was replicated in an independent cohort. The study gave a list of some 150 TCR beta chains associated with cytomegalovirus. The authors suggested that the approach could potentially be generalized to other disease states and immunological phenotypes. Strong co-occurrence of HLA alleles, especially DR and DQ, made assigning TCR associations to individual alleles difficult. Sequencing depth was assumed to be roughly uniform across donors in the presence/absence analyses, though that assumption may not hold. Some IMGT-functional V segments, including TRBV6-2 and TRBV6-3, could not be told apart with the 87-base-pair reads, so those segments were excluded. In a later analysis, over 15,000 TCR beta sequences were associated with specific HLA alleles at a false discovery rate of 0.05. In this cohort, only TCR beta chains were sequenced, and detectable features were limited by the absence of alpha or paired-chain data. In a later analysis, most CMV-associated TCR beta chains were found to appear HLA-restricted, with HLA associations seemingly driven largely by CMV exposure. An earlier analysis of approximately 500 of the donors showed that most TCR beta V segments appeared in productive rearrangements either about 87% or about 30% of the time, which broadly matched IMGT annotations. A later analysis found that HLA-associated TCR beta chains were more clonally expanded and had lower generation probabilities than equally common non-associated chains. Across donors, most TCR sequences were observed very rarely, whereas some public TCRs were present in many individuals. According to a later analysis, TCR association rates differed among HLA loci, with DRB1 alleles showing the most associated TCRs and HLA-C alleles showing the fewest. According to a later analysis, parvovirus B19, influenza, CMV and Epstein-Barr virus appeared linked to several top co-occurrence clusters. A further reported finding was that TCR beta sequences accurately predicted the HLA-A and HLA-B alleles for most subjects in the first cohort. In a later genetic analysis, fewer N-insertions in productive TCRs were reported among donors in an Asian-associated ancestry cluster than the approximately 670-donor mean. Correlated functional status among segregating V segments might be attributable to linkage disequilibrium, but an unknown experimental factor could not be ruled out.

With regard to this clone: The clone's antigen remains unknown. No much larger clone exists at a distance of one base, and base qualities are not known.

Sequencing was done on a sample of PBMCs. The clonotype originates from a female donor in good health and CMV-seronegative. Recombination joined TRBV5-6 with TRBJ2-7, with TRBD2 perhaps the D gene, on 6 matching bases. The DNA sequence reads TGTGCCAGCAGCTTGTATAGCGGTTTCCTGTCGAATTACGAGCAGTACTTC. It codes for CASSLYSGFLSNYEQYF.